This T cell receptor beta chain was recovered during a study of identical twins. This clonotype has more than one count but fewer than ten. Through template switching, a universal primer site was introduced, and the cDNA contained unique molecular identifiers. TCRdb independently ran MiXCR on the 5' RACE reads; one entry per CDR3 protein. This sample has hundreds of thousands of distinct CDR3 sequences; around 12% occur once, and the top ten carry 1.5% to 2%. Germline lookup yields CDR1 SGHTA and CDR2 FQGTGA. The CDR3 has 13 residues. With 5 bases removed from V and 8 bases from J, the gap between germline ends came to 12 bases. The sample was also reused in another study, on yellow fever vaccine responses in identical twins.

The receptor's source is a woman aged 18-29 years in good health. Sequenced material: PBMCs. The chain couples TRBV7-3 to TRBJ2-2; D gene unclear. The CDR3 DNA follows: TGTGCCAGCAGCGTTGGTCGTACGGGGGAGCTGTTTTTT. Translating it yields CASSVGRTGELFF.